This section outlines one T cell receptor (beta chain) sequence together with its context. Its antigen is unidentified. This record belongs to a study of T-cell memory formation after mild COVID-19. Study-level information: The TCR clusters were mostly specific to one donor.

In TCRdb, the 5' RACE reads were re-called with MiXCR into one record per CDR3 protein. The top ten clones hold roughly 24% of a sample with a few hundred thousand distinct CDR3 sequences, 15% to 20% of them seen once. Germline assignment: CDR1 SGHTA and CDR2 FQGTGA. The CDR3 loop spans 12 amino acids. The germline V and J ends were trimmed by 3 bases and 10 bases, with 10 bases remaining between them. Study-wide points: Contracting CD4+ clones were located mainly in CM and EM, and CD8+ clones in EMRA. A balance of CD4 and CD8 characterized clones contracting day 15 to 85, whereas later expanders leaned CD4+.

The rearrangement joins TRBV7-3 to TRBJ2-1; D not resolved. The material sequenced was PBMCs or a T cell subset sorted from them (not recorded which). This receptor was taken from a man between 18 and 35 years old who had mild COVID-19 (a few samples of this study predate the infection). Cell type and time point are not known. The CDR3, as DNA: TGTGCCAGCAGCTTGACGCAAGGGGAGCAGTTCTTC. Amino acid sequence: CASSLTQGEQFF.